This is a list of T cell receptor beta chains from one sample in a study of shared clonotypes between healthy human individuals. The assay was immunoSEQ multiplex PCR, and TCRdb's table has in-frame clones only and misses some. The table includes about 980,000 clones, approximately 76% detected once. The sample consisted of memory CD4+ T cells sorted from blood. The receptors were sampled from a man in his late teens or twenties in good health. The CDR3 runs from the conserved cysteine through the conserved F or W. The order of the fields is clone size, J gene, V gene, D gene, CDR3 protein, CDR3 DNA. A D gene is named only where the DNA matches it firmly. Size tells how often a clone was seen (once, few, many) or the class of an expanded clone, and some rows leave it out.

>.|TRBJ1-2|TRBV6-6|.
CASSGRGIDGYTF
TGTGCCAGCAGTGGGAGGGGAATTGATGGCTACACCTTC
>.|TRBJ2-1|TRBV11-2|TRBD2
CASSVRTSGSRGSEQFF
TGTGCCAGCAGCGTACGGACTAGCGGATCTCGCGGGAGTGAGCAGTTCTTC
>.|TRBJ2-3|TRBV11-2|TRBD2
CASSDRLTSGRQGDTQYF
TGTGCCAGCAGTGACAGACTTACTAGCGGAAGGCAGGGAGATACGCAGTATTTT
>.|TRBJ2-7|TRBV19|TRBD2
CASSTASGSYSF
TGTGCCAGTAGTACGGCTAGCGGGAGTTATTCGTTC
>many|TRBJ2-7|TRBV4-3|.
CASSQEWTFSSYEQYF
TGCGCCAGCAGCCAAGAGTGGACTTTCAGCTCCTACGAGCAGTACTTC
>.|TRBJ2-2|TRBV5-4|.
CASSRPKDTGELFF
TGTGCCAGCAGCCGCCCGAAGGACACCGGGGAGCTGTTTTTT
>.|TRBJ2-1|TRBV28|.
CASSPVDRDANEQFF
TGTGCCAGCAGCCCCGTGGACCGGGACGCAAATGAGCAGTTCTTC
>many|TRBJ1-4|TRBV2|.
CASGLSGGNEKLFF
TGTGCCAGCGGACTAAGTGGGGGAAATGAAAAACTGTTTTTT
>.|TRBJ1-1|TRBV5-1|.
CASSLVRANTEAFF
TGCGCCAGCAGCTTGGTCCGGGCGAACACTGAAGCTTTCTTT
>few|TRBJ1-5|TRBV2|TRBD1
CASSLQGAGISNQPQHF
TGTGCCAGCAGCCTACAGGGGGCGGGTATTAGCAATCAGCCCCAGCATTTT
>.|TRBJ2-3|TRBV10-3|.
CAISEGTPNAQYF
TGTGCCATCAGTGAAGGGACTCCGAATGCGCAGTATTTT
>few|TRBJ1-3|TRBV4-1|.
CASSQDIGRNTIYF
TGCGCCAGCAGCCAAGATATAGGGAGAAACACCATATATTTT
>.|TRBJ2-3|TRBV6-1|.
CASSEWTDTQYF
TGTGCCAGCAGTGAATGGACAGATACGCAGTATTTT
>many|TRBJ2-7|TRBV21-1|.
CASNIGGLAGTSYEQYF
TGTGCCAGCAATATAGGGGGACTAGCGGGAACCTCCTACGAGCAGTACTTC
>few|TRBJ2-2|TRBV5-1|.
CASSPADNGELFF
TGCGCCAGCAGCCCCGCGGATAACGGGGAGCTGTTTTTT
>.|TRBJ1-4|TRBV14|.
CASSPQLTNEKLFF
TGTGCCAGCAGCCCACAGCTGACCAATGAAAAACTGTTTTTT
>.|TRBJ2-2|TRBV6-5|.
CASSTRTGELFF
TGTGCCAGCAGTACTCGTACCGGGGAGCTGTTTTTT
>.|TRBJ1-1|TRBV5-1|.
CASSQQGPANTEAFF
TGCGCCAGCAGCCAACAGGGACCTGCGAACACTGAAGCTTTCTTT
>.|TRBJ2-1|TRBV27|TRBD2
CASSLLAGGLNEQFF
TGTGCCAGCAGCTTACTAGCGGGAGGCCTCAATGAGCAGTTCTTC
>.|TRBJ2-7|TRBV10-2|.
CASSAASYEQYF
TGCGCCAGCAGTGCCGCCTCCTACGAGCAGTACTTC
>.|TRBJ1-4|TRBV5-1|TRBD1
CASSFGQGEKLFF
TGCGCCAGCAGCTTTGGACAGGGTGAAAAACTGTTTTTT
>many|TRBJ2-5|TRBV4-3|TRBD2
CASSQDYRTSGQETQYF
TGCGCCAGCAGCCAAGATTATAGGACTAGCGGACAAGAGACCCAGTACTTC
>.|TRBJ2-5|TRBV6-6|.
CASRFRGQETQYF
TGTGCCAGCAGATTCCGGGGGCAAGAGACCCAGTACTTC